The clone carrying this T cell receptor beta chain was recorded a few times. Its cognate antigen is unknown. The data originate from a study of cytomegalovirus exposure and HLA in healthy donors. A multiplex PCR was run with 60 Vbeta primers and 13 Jbeta primers. Clones were read by immunoSEQ multiplex PCR, and TCRdb kept only the in-frame ones, dropping some. The sample carries approximately 120,000 clones, nearly 70% recorded once. General study results and limits: In a later analysis, the majority of CMV-associated beta chains seemingly showed HLA restriction.

The specimen sequenced was PBMCs. The receptor was isolated from a woman aged 70-85 years in good health and CMV-seropositive.

The CDR3 loop reads CASSVPGQVLNTIYF. The CDR3 region has the DNA TGTGCCAGCAGCGTCCCGGGACAAGTCTTAAACACCATATATTTT. The chain joins TRBV7-9 to TRBJ1-3; D is possibly TRBD1 (6 bases). CDR1 and CDR2 (germline): SEHNR, FQNEAQ (reference sequence). The CDR3 extends over 15 amino acids. The V gene lost 5 bases and the J gene lost 6 bases, with 17 bases spanning the gap. The variable domain in full, completed from reference TRBV7-9 and TRBJ1-3, reads DTGVSQNPRHKITKRGQNVTFRCDPISEHNRLYWYRQTLGQGPEFLTYFQNEAQLEKSRLLSDRFSAERPKGSFSTLEIQRTEQGDSAMYLCASSVPGQVLNTIYFGEGSWLTVV.